One sample yielded the 13 T cell receptor beta chains listed below, sequenced in a study of blood T cell repertoires in COVID-19. The data were produced by immunoSEQ multiplex PCR, yet TCRdb's version contains in-frame clones alone and is incomplete. The sample carries roughly 53,000 clones, 90% recorded once. The sequencing sample was made of peripheral blood. The source is a human donor in a cohort sampled during active COVID-19.

The chain couples TRBV4-3 to TRBJ2-3; 9 bases map to TRBD2. J lost 2 bases, V lost 3 bases, and 18 bases had no gene match. The CDR3 loop spans 20 amino acids. Germline-derived CDR1 and CDR2 are LGHNA and YSLEER. CDR3 residues: CASSHRIWLAGPQDTDTQYF. The CDR3 DNA follows: TGCGCCAGCAGCCATCGGATTTGGCTAGCGGGGCCACAGGACACAGATACGCAGTATTTT.

The genes are TRBV25-1 and TRBJ2-6, with TRBD1 identical over 9 bases. In germline, CDR1 is MGHDK, CDR2 SYGVNS. V shed 2 bases and J 2 bases; nucleotides not matched to a gene: 7. This CDR3 has 18 residues. CDR3 bases: TGTGCCAGCAGTGAACGGACAGGGGAGTACGCTGGGGCCAACGTCCTGACTTTC. It translates to CASSERTGEYAGANVLTF.

CDR3 coding DNA: TGTGCCAGCAGTTACCAGCGGGGGAACACTGAAGCTTTCTTT. It is translated as CASSYQRGNTEAFF. The chain has TRBV6-5 and TRBJ1-1; D gene ambiguous. This CDR3 region has 14 residues. From germline, CDR1 is MNHEY and CDR2 SVGAGI. The germline V and J ends were trimmed by 2 bases and 1 base, with 8 bases remaining between them.

A single count supports this clone. The chain couples TRBV10-3 to TRBJ1-1, with D perhaps TRBD1 (6 bases). Germline assignment: CDR1 ENHRY and CDR2 SYGVKD. CDR3 length equals 16 residues. Trimming cost V 0 bases and J 5 bases, with 16 bases left between them. This chain's CDR3 is CAISESIRNRETEAFF. In DNA, the CDR3 is TGTGCCATCAGTGAGTCGATCAGAAACAGGGAGACTGAAGCTTTCTTT.

CDR3 region: CASSQDRGEVNYGYTF. For the CDR3, the DNA is TGCGCCAGCAGCCAAGATCGAGGGGAGGTGAACTATGGCTACACCTTC. V and J are TRBV4-3 and TRBJ1-2; maybe TRBD1 (5 bases). Between the trimmed V and J ends, which lost 0 bases and 2 bases, there was a span of 13 bases. Germline CDR1 reads LGHNA; CDR2 reads YSLEER. CDR3 length: 16 amino acids.

This clone appeared a single time. V gene TRBV6-5 combines with J gene TRBJ1-6; TRBD1 is a possible D gene (6 bases). V gave up 3 bases and J gave up 9 bases, with 12 bases separating them. The CDR3 covers 14 residues. Germline values: CDR1 MNHEY, CDR2 SVGAGI. CDR3 coding DNA: TGTGCCAGCAGTTATCGGCAGGGGCGTTCACCCCTCCACTTT. This encodes CASSYRQGRSPLHF.

This clone was seen more than once but under ten times. The chain joins TRBV10-3 to TRBJ1-3; TRBD1 aligns across 9 bases. CDR3 length equals 15 residues. CDR1 and CDR2 from the germline V gene are ENHRY and SYGVKD. Trimming cost V 2 bases and J 2 bases; bases outside gene matches: 1. This chain's CDR3 is CAISERTGAGNTIYF. The CDR3 DNA reads TGTGCCATCAGTGAGCGGACAGGGGCTGGAAACACCATATATTTT.

The chain couples TRBV2 to TRBJ1-2; D is unresolved. The CDR3 length is 12 residues. With 8 bases removed from V and 1 base from J, the gap between germline ends came to 8 bases. CDR1 is SNHLY and CDR2 is FYNNEI in the germline V gene. This chain's CDR3 is CASVGDNYGYTF. CDR3 bases: TGTGCCAGCGTCGGGGATAACTATGGCTACACCTTC.

V and J are TRBV28 and TRBJ2-7; TRBD2 might be the D (5 bases). The CDR3 extends over 11 amino acids. Germline CDR1 MDHEN, CDR2 SYDVKM. Trimming left V 6 bases short and J 5 bases short, with 8 bases between. CDR3 sequence reads: CASRLRDEQYF. The CDR3 region has the DNA TGTGCCAGCAGGTTGAGGGACGAGCAGTACTTC.

The rearrangement joins TRBV6-6 to TRBJ2-7; no reliable D call. The CDR3 is 13 amino acids. Deletions cut 6 bases from V and 1 base from J, with 10 bases between. The germline CDR1 and CDR2 sequences are MNHNY and SVGAGI (reference sequence). The CDR3 region is CASRPTGSYEQYV. The CDR3 DNA reads as TGTGCCAGCAGACCGACGGGTTCCTACGAGCAGTACGTC.

This sequence joins TRBV7-2 and TRBJ1-2; TRBD1 matches 9 bases. The J segment lost 6 bases and the V segment lost 4 bases, leaving 3 bases of the junction unmatched. The germline CDR1 and CDR2 sequences are SGHTA and FQGNSA. The CDR3 runs to 13 residues. The CDR3 DNA reads TGTGCCAGCAGCTCCGGGACAGGGAATGGCTACACCTTC. This encodes CASSSGTGNGYTF. Combining the CDR3 with reference TRBV7-2 and TRBJ1-2 gives the whole variable domain GAGVSQSPSNKVTEKGKDVELRCDPISGHTALYWYRQSLGQGLEFLIYFQGNSAPDKSGLPSDRFSAERTGGSVSTLTIQRTQQEDSAVYLCASSSGTGNGYTFGSGTRLTVV.

The chain joins TRBV5-4 to TRBJ1-6, with 7 bases that match TRBD1. Germline lookup yields CDR1 SGHNT and CDR2 YYREEE (reference sequence). The CDR3 covers 14 residues. V trimming: 4 bases; J trimming: 4 bases; junction bases outside the gene matches: 2. CDR3: CASSKGQYNSPLHF. The DNA of the CDR3 is TGTGCCAGCAGCAAGGGACAGTATAATTCACCCCTCCACTTT.

The chain is built from TRBV19 and TRBJ2-1, with a tentative D call TRBD1 (6 bases). V was shortened by 5 bases and J by 4 bases, with 12 bases between the two germline ends. Germline-derived CDR1 and CDR2 are LNHDA and SQIVND (reference sequence). The CDR3 extends over 14 amino acids. In DNA form, the CDR3 reads TGTGCCAGTAGTTTGCCCGGGACATACAATGAGCAGTTCTTC. It encodes CASSLPGTYNEQFF.